Below, 15 T cell receptor beta chains from the same sample are listed, as sequenced in a study of cytomegalovirus exposure and HLA in healthy donors. With 60 Vbeta and 13 Jbeta primers, the PCR was carried out. Here immunoSEQ multiplex PCR was the method, and the copy in TCRdb shows in-frame clones only, minus some. This sample has under 150,000 clones, with roughly 80% found just once. Sequencing input: PBMCs. These receptors were obtained from a male donor in good health and CMV-seronegative.

The chain employs TRBV7-9 and TRBJ2-3; D unresolved. V lost 5 bases and J lost 2, with 5 bases in between. CDR1 SEHNR and CDR2 FQNEAQ come from the germline V gene (reference sequence). The length of the CDR3 is 12 residues. CDR3 DNA sequence: TGTGCCAGCAGCCTCTCCACAGATACGCAGTATTTT. Residues: CASSLSTDTQYF.

The V and J genes are TRBV2 and TRBJ2-3; D perhaps matches TRBD1 (5 bases). Trimming pared 11 bases from V and 3 bases from J, leaving 12 bases between. CDR3 length: 12 amino acids. The germline CDR1 and CDR2 sequences are SNHLY and FYNNEI. CDR3 nucleotide sequence: TGTGCCGGGTCCAGGGCAACAGATACGCAGTATTTT. Translation: CAGSRATDTQYF.

This clone was found a few times. Other DNA variants within this sample encode the same CDR3. This sequence joins TRBV5-4 and TRBJ1-1; D is unclear. Trimming pared 0 bases from V and 1 base from J, leaving 4 bases between. The germline CDR1 and CDR2 sequences are SGHNT and YYREEE (reference sequence). This CDR3 region has 13 residues. CDR3 region: CASSLAGNTEAFF. The CDR3 DNA reads TGTGCCAGCAGCTTGGCGGGGAACACTGAAGCTTTCTTT.

This chain joins TRBV30 and TRBJ2-1; no clear D. Germline CDR1 is GTSNPN and CDR2 is SVGIG (reference sequence). The V gene lost 2 bases and the J gene lost 10 bases, with 9 bases spanning the gap. The CDR3 sequence is 11 residues long. CDR3 nucleotides: TGTGCCTGGAGTCGGTCCCTAGAGCAGTTCTTC. Amino acid sequence: CAWSRSLEQFF.

As for this clone: A much larger clone lies a single base off, so this may be a read error. This sequence joins TRBV28 and TRBJ1-1; TRBD1 agrees at 11 bases. Germline lookup yields CDR1 MDHEN and CDR2 SYDVKM. The CDR3 totals 14 residues. J gave up 4 bases and V 5 bases, and 3 bases lay outside the gene matches. The CDR3 region has the DNA TGTGCCAGCAGTCAAGGGACAGGGGGCACTGAAGCTTTCTTT. This codes for CASSQGTGGTEAFF.

The V and J genes are TRBV2 and TRBJ2-2, with 8 bases that match TRBD1. CDR3 length: 14 residues. V was clipped by 11 bases and J by 4 bases; unmatched bases: 9. The germline CDR1 and CDR2 sequences are SNHLY and FYNNEI. In nucleotides, the CDR3 is TGTGCCCAAAGGACAGGGCCCCTCACCGGGGAGCTGTTTTTT. Translated: CAQRTGPLTGELFF.

The CDR3 loop is CASSLGLASGELFF. In DNA form, the CDR3 reads TGTGCCAGCAGCTTGGGGCTAGCCTCCGGGGAGCTGTTTTTT. The chain is built from TRBV5-4 and TRBJ2-2, with a tentative D call TRBD2 (5 bases). Germline CDR1 reads SGHNT; CDR2 reads YYREEE (reference sequence). Trimming removed 0 bases at V and 6 bases at J, with 9 bases between. This CDR3 spans 14 amino acids.

The CDR3 DNA sequence: TGCAGCGTTGACGTGGCAGGGCGAGTCTATGGCTACACCTTC. Translation gives CSVDVAGRVYGYTF. This chain joins TRBV29-1 and TRBJ1-2, with D possibly being TRBD1 (5 bases). Trimming took 3 bases from V and 4 from J, leaving 15 bases between them. The CDR3 is 14 residues long. The V gene's germline CDR1 is SQVTM and CDR2 ANQGSEA.

The CDR3 region has the DNA TGTGCCAGCAGCTCCCCCGGGACAAGGAACACCGGGGAGCTGTTTTTT. As protein: CASSSPGTRNTGELFF. This chain links TRBV11-2 with TRBJ2-2; D possibly corresponds to TRBD1 (6 bases). V gave up 4 bases and J gave up 1 base, with 13 bases separating them. The CDR3 has 16 amino acids. CDR1 is SGHAT, CDR2 FQNNGV, per germline.

The J gene is TRBJ1-2, the V gene TRBV2; D gene ambiguous. V lost 3 bases to trimming and J lost 3 bases, with 11 bases between them. Germline V gives CDR1 SNHLY, CDR2 FYNNEI. The CDR3 runs 14 residues. The CDR3 nucleotides are TGTGCCAGCAGTGACTTGGCCGGGTACTATGGCTACACCTTC. This codes for CASSDLAGYYGYTF.

The chain combines TRBV28 with TRBJ2-1; 10 bases match TRBD1. Germline V gene sequence: CDR1 MDHEN, CDR2 SYDVKM. J gave up 4 bases and V 6 bases, and 9 bases lay outside the gene matches. The CDR3 is 16 amino acids. CDR3 residues: CASRGDRGYFYNEQFF. The CDR3 nucleotides are TGTGCCAGCAGGGGGGACAGGGGTTATTTTTACAATGAGCAGTTCTTC.

This chain links TRBV5-1 with TRBJ2-3; tentative D call: TRBD1 (6 bases). Trimming took off 4 bases at V and 2 bases at J, with 17 bases between the two ends. The CDR3 totals 16 residues. Germline values: CDR1 SGHRS, CDR2 YFSETQ. The CDR3, as DNA: TGCGCCAGCAGCCAGAGAGGGGGAACTAACACAGATACGCAGTATTTT. Its translation: CASSQRGGTNTDTQYF.

This chain joins TRBV7-8 and TRBJ1-1, with D possibly being TRBD1 (5 bases). Germline-derived CDR1 and CDR2 are SGHVS and FQNEAQ. The CDR3 spans 13 residues. Between the trimmed V and J ends, which lost 0 bases and 9 bases, there was a span of 11 bases. For the CDR3, the DNA is TGTGCCAGCAGCTTAGCGGGGGGGACTAAAGCTTTCTTT. Protein: CASSLAGGTKAFF.

The V and J genes are TRBV5-1 and TRBJ2-5; perhaps TRBD1 as D (6 bases). CDR3 size: 14 residues. Germline values: CDR1 SGHRS, CDR2 YFSETQ. The V end lost 0 bases, the J end lost 1 base, and 7 bases lay between the germline ends. The CDR3 spells CASSLGTVQETQYF. CDR3 DNA sequence: TGCGCCAGCAGCTTGGGGACAGTCCAAGAGACCCAGTACTTC.

In DNA form, the CDR3 reads TGTGCCAGCAGCTTCGTCACAGGGGAAATCGGGGAGCTGTTTTTT. Translating gives CASSFVTGEIGELFF. V and J are TRBV7-9 and TRBJ2-2, with 7 bases matching TRBD1. Germline trimming cut 3 bases from V and 7 bases from J; bases unmatched to any gene: 8. CDR3 length: 15 amino acids. Germline values: CDR1 SEHNR, CDR2 FQNEAQ (reference sequence).